The present TCR beta chain was sequenced within a study of metastatic and nonmetastatic thyroid tumors. Overall study context: Both malignant and benign thyroid patients supplied peripheral blood and tumor or nodule tissue samples, across which the repertoires of these patients were then compared. Study results and caveats: Compared with benign nodules, malignant thyroid tumors were reported to have significantly higher TCR beta diversity in both blood and tumor.

Patients were all untreated before their thyroid surgery. Points on this clone: The target antigen is unknown. Being one base from a much bigger clone, this may be a read error.

As processed by the authors: A papillary thyroid cancer distant-metastasis classifier was built from CDR3 differences across clinicopathological groups. TCRdb reanalyzed the PCR reads via MiXCR. The V and J calls were not made by the authors but by TCRdb's processing. The table has some 34,000 clones, 17% seen once. The V segment lost 6 bases and the J segment 2 bases; nucleotides outside the gene matches: 6. Germline CDR1 SGHNT, CDR2 YYREEE (reference sequence). The CDR3 covers 15 residues. Sequences were obtained from blood. The chain recombines TRBV5-4 with TRBJ2-3; 10 positions match TRBD2. The TCR originated in a female donor with papillary thyroid cancer or a benign thyroid nodule (not recorded which). Some clones in this sample may be carry-over from other donors' samples. The CDR3 loop is CASTLAGGATDTQYF. The CDR3 DNA sequence: TGTGCCAGCACATTAGCGGGGGGAGCCACAGATACGCAGTATTTT.